This T cell receptor (beta chain) was captured in a study of T-cell memory formation after mild COVID-19. In germline, CDR1 is MDHEN, CDR2 SYDVKM. CDR3 length: 15 residues. V dropped 7 bases and J dropped 1 base, with 11 bases sitting between them. This clonotype was picked up a small number of times. TCRdb reprocessed the 5' RACE reads via MiXCR and lists one record per CDR3 protein. The top ten hold 20% to 25% of the sample, which has around 250,000 distinct CDR3 sequences, approximately 10% seen once. The rearrangement links TRBV28 to TRBJ1-6; D is ambiguous. The sequence came from a man younger than 30 who had mild COVID-19 (a few samples of this study predate the infection). Cell type and time point are not known. Sequenced input: PBMCs or a T cell subset sorted from them (not recorded which). The CDR3 sequence: CASNGASSYNSPLHF. Here the CDR3 DNA reads TGTGCCAGCAACGGAGCCAGTTCCTATAATTCACCCCTCCACTTT.